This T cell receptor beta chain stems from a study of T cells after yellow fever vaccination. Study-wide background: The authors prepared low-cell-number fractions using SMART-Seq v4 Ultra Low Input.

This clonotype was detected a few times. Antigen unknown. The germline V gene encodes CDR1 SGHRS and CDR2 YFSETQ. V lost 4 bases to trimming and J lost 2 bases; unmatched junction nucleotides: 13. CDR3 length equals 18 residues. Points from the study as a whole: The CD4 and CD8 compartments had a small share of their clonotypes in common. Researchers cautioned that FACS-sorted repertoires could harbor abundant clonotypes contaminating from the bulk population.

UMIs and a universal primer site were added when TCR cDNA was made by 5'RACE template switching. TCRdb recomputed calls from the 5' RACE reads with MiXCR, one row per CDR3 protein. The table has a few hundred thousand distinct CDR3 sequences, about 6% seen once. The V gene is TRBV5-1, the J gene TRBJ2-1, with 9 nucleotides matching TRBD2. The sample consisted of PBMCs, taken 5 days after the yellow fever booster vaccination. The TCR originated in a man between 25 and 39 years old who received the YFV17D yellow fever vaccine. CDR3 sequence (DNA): TGCGCCAGCAGCACCTTCTCGACCGGGACTAGCACCTACAATGAGCAGTTCTTC. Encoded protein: CASSTFSTGTSTYNEQFF.